The 19 T cell receptor beta chains listed next were all sequenced from one sample in a study of cytomegalovirus exposure and HLA in healthy donors. This PCR relied on a set of 60 Vbeta primers and 13 Jbeta primers. The data were produced by immunoSEQ multiplex PCR, yet TCRdb's version contains in-frame clones alone and is incomplete. The table records around 67,000 clones, around 72% of them present only once. What was sequenced was PBMCs. These receptors were obtained from a young woman in good health and CMV-seropositive.

J is TRBJ2-1 and V is TRBV28; tentative D call: TRBD2 (7 bases). The CDR3 loop spans 14 amino acids. The germline V and J ends were trimmed by 5 bases and 7 bases, with 15 bases remaining between them. Per germline, CDR1 MDHEN and CDR2 SYDVKM. CDR3 loop: CASSTLGGRNEQFF. CDR3 in DNA: TGTGCCAGCAGTACCTTGGGGGGGCGGAATGAGCAGTTCTTC.

This rearrangement joins TRBV4-1 to TRBJ2-3; unclear D gene. CDR1 and CDR2 (germline): MGHRA, YSYEKL. The CDR3 extends over 14 amino acids. V lost 0 bases and J 5 bases, leaving 9 bases between the germline ends. The chain's CDR3 is CASSQDQAEDTQYF. Here the CDR3 DNA reads TGCGCCAGCAGCCAAGATCAGGCTGAAGATACGCAGTATTTT.

The chain links TRBV7-2 to TRBJ1-5; TRBD1 is a possible D gene (5 bases). The CDR3 is 15 residues long. The germline V gene encodes CDR1 SGHTA and CDR2 FQGNSA. The V end lost 4 bases, the J end lost 2 bases, and 12 bases lay between the germline ends. CDR3 amino acids: CASSSPGRGNQPQHF. CDR3 DNA sequence: TGTGCCAGCAGCTCCCCAGGGAGGGGCAATCAGCCCCAGCATTTT.

This clone was seen only a few times. This chain links TRBV10-3 with TRBJ2-1, with 14 nucleotides matching TRBD2. V lost 10 bases, J lost 8 bases, and 4 bases stayed unmatched. Germline V gene data show CDR1 as ENHRY and CDR2 as SYGVKD. The CDR3 extends over 13 amino acids. The CDR3 reads CATGLAGEYEQFF. For the CDR3, the DNA is TGTGCCACGGGACTAGCGGGAGAATATGAGCAGTTCTTC.

The rearrangement uses TRBV5-6 and TRBJ1-4, with 9 bases matching TRBD1. CDR3 length: 15 residues. V shed 2 bases, J shed 8 bases, and the junction held 7 bases outside the gene matches. Germline lookup yields CDR1 SGHDT and CDR2 YYEEEE. In DNA form, the CDR3 reads TGTGCCAGCAGCTTCTATACAGGGGGCCCGGAAAAACTGTTTTTT. This codes for CASSFYTGGPEKLFF.

The CDR3 sequence: CASSPGLALEKLFF. DNA for the CDR3: TGCGCCAGCAGCCCGGGACTTGCCCTCGAAAAACTGTTTTTT. This rearrangement joins TRBV5-1 to TRBJ1-4; the D gene is possibly TRBD1 (5 bases). Germline CDR1 and CDR2: SGHRS and YFSETQ. CDR3 size: 14 residues. The V gene lost 4 bases and the J gene lost 8 bases, with 15 bases spanning the gap.

The chain recombines TRBV14 with TRBJ2-7, with D possibly being TRBD2 (6 bases). The CDR3 has 17 amino acids. V gave up 3 bases and J gave up 6 bases, with 24 bases separating them. Per germline, CDR1 SGHDN and CDR2 FVKESK. CDR3 sequence: CASSQREAYLRSSEQYF. The CDR3 bases are TGTGCCAGCAGCCAGAGGGAGGCCTACCTAAGGAGTTCCGAGCAGTACTTC. The full variable domain, its missing parts supplied by reference TRBV14 and TRBJ2-7, is EAGVTQFPSHSVIEKGQTVTLRCDPISGHDNLYWYRRVMGKEIKFLLHFVKESKQDESGMPNNRFLAERTGGTYSTLKVQPAELEDSGVYFCASSQREAYLRSSEQYFGPGTRLTVT.

The rearrangement joins TRBV5-6 to TRBJ2-7; tentatively, D is TRBD1 (5 bases). The germline V gene encodes CDR1 SGHDT and CDR2 YYEEEE. The CDR3 covers 13 residues. Trimming removed 5 bases at V and 4 bases at J, with 13 bases between. For the CDR3, the DNA is TGTGCCAGCAGTTACACAGGCCTGTACGAGCAGTACTTC. It codes for CASSYTGLYEQYF. The full variable domain, completed using reference TRBV5-6 and TRBJ2-7, is DAGVTQSPTHLIKTRGQQVTLRCSPKSGHDTVSWYQQALGQGPQFIFQYYEEEERQRGNFPDRFSGHQFPNYSSELNVNALLLGDSALYLCASSYTGLYEQYFGPGTRLTVT.

The chain has TRBV25-1 and TRBJ1-4; 7 nucleotides align to TRBD1. The CDR3 contains 17 residues. CDR1 is MGHDK and CDR2 is SYGVNS in the germline V gene. Germline trimming cut 2 bases from V and 0 bases from J; bases unmatched to any gene: 6. The CDR3 region has the DNA TGTGCCAGCAGTGAAAGGACAGGCTATGCAACTAATGAAAAACTGTTTTTT. The encoded protein is CASSERTGYATNEKLFF.

The chain uses TRBV4-1 and TRBJ2-1; D might be TRBD1 (6 bases). Trimming left V 4 bases short and J 6 bases short, with 10 bases between. The CDR3 loop spans 13 amino acids. Germline V gene lookup returns CDR1 MGHRA and CDR2 YSYEKL. The CDR3 is CASSRTESNEQFF. CDR3 DNA sequence: TGCGCCAGCAGCCGGACAGAATCCAATGAGCAGTTCTTC.

This chain joins TRBV4-3 and TRBJ2-4; 7 bases fit TRBD2. Unmatched junction bases numbered 9, after V lost 0 bases and J lost 7 bases. The germline V gene has CDR1 LGHNA and CDR2 YSLEER. The CDR3 covers 16 residues. CDR3 sequence (DNA): TGCGCCAGCAGCCAAGAGTCCGCGACTAGCCGTAACATTCAGTACTTC. Translating gives CASSQESATSRNIQYF.

This clone was seen just once. This chain joins TRBV4-1 and TRBJ2-1; TRBD2 might be the D (5 bases). V lost 2 bases, J lost 3 bases, and 17 bases lay in between. CDR1 and CDR2 from the germline V gene are MGHRA and YSYEKL. CDR3 length: 17 residues. This CDR3 reads CASSQLPTLAGYNEQFF. In nucleotides, the CDR3 is TGCGCCAGCAGCCAACTACCTACTCTAGCAGGCTACAATGAGCAGTTCTTC.

The chain is built from TRBV19 and TRBJ1-1; D not certain. Trimming took 3 bases from V and 0 from J, leaving 14 bases between them. This CDR3 is 16 amino acids long. Germline V gives CDR1 LNHDA, CDR2 SQIVND (reference sequence). This CDR3 reads CASSILTFRMNTEAFF. CDR3 DNA: TGTGCCAGTAGTATTCTGACATTTCGAATGAACACTGAAGCTTTCTTT.

This clone was seen only a few times. This chain connects TRBV10-1 to TRBJ2-5; D unclear. The CDR3 spans 13 residues. Germline lookup yields CDR1 WNHNN and CDR2 SYGVQD (reference sequence). Trimming shortened V by 7 bases and J by 1 base, and 10 bases separated the two germline ends. CDR3 DNA: TGCGCCAGCACGCAGCGCCCCCAAGAGACCCAGTACTTC. Its translation: CASTQRPQETQYF.

This chain uses TRBV29-1 with TRBJ1-2; no clear D. The CDR3 is 15 amino acids. Between the trimmed V and J ends, which lost 2 bases and 0 bases, there was a span of 13 bases. Per germline, CDR1 SQVTM and CDR2 ANQGSEA. In DNA form, the CDR3 reads TGCAGCGTTGAATTGCCGGGTGAACCTAACTATGGCTACACCTTC. It codes for CSVELPGEPNYGYTF.

The rearrangement joins TRBV7-8 to TRBJ1-2; D is unclear. This CDR3 contains 14 residues. The V gene's germline CDR1 is SGHVS and CDR2 FQNEAQ. Trimming pared 1 base from V and 4 bases from J, leaving 10 bases between. This CDR3 is CASSLGVGSYGYTF. DNA of the CDR3: TGTGCCAGCAGCTTAGGGGTAGGGAGCTATGGCTACACCTTC. Filled out from reference TRBV7-8 and TRBJ1-2, the complete variable domain reads GAGVSQSPRYKVAKRGQDVALRCDPISGHVSLFWYQQALGQGPEFLTYFQNEAQLDKSGLPSDRFFAERPEGSVSTLKIQRTQQEDSAVYLCASSLGVGSYGYTFGSGTRLTVV.

The chain has TRBV10-3 and TRBJ2-7; D is undetermined. Germline V gene lookup returns CDR1 ENHRY and CDR2 SYGVKD. Trimming took off 4 bases at V and 5 bases at J, with 15 bases between the two ends. The CDR3 has 14 residues. The CDR3 DNA is TGTGCCATCAGTGGTTTCGGCAGCAGCGACGAGCAGTACTTC. It is translated as CAISGFGSSDEQYF.

This clone has just a few counts. The chain couples TRBV10-2 to TRBJ1-1; TRBD1 agrees at 9 bases. From germline, CDR1 is WSHSY and CDR2 SAAADI. The junction had 8 bases not matched to a gene; V was cut back by 8 bases and J by 7 bases. The CDR3 spans 13 residues. CDR3: CASGDRVPDEAFF. The CDR3 region has the DNA TGCGCCAGCGGGGACAGGGTGCCCGATGAAGCTTTCTTT.

The chain employs TRBV28 and TRBJ1-4, with D perhaps matching TRBD1 (6 bases). The germline V gene encodes CDR1 MDHEN and CDR2 SYDVKM. With 7 bases removed from V and 5 bases from J, the gap between germline ends came to 14 bases. The CDR3 contains 14 residues. The CDR3 protein is CASIQGGLNEKLFF. The CDR3, as DNA: TGTGCCAGCATACAGGGAGGGTTGAATGAAAAACTGTTTTTT. Filled out from reference TRBV28 and TRBJ1-4, the complete variable domain reads DVKVTQSSRYLVKRTGEKVFLECVQDMDHENMFWYRQDPGLGLRLIYFSYDVKMKEKGDIPEGYSVSREKKERFSLILESASTNQTSMYLCASIQGGLNEKLFFGSGTQLSVL.